This is a list of T cell receptor beta chains from one sample in a study of blood T cells in healthy people across ages. TCRdb passed the 5' RACE reads through MiXCR, listing each CDR3 protein once. The sample consists of 600,000 or so distinct CDR3 sequences, less than 35% of them appearing once. The specimen sequenced was blood. These receptors came from a woman older than 75 in good health. Both conserved end residues are part of each CDR3. A D gene is named only where the DNA matches it firmly. Rows may omit the clone size; those that give it use once, few, many or a size class.

clone_size	v_call	j_call	d_call	cdr3_nt	cdr3_aa
many	TRBV7-2	TRBJ2-5	-	TGTGCCAGCAGCTTAGGGTTCAGACCCCTTATAGAGACCCAGTACTTC	CASSLGFRPLIETQYF
-	TRBV5-1	TRBJ1-1	-	TGCGCCAGCAGCTTGGACGAGGTACTGAACACTGAAGCTTTCTTT	CASSLDEVLNTEAFF
-	TRBV2	TRBJ2-7	TRBD2	TGTGTCAGCGTAAACCCCGGGGGGGACGAGCAGTACTTC	CVSVNPGGDEQYF
many	TRBV29-1	TRBJ2-3	-	TGCAGCGTTGAAGTTCCAGGGGCAGATACGCAGTATTTT	CSVEVPGADTQYF
many	TRBV5-6	TRBJ2-1	-	TGTGCCAGCAGCTTGAGGGCAGGTGCTGCTCCGCGGAATGAGCAGTTCTTC	CASSLRAGAAPRNEQFF
-	TRBV5-4	TRBJ2-2	TRBD2	TGTGCCAGCAGCAAAGCACCTAGCGGATTGGTGGACACCGGGGAGCTGTTTTTT	CASSKAPSGLVDTGELFF
-	TRBV11-2	TRBJ2-1	-	TGTGCCAGCAGCTCGGGGGCAGCAAATGAGCAGTTCTTC	CASSSGAANEQFF
many	TRBV12-3/TRBV12-4	TRBJ1-1	-	TGTGCCAGCAGTTTCTCATTGGGGCAGGGAGGAACTGAAGCTTTCTTT	CASSFSLGQGGTEAFF
many	TRBV20-1	TRBJ2-3	TRBD2	TGCAGTGCTATTCCCAGCGGGGGGGATGTATTAGTAGATACGCAGTATTTT	CSAIPSGGDVLVDTQYF
-	TRBV9	TRBJ1-2	TRBD1	TGTGCCAGCAGCGTAGGGACAGGGGCGGACTATGGCTACACCTTC	CASSVGTGADYGYTF
many	TRBV19	TRBJ2-7	-	TGTGCCAGTAGTATGACGGTCAGCGAGCAGTACTTC	CASSMTVSEQYF
-	TRBV12-3/TRBV12-4	TRBJ1-1	TRBD1	TGTGCCAGCAGTCCACAGGGGTCCCTGGGCACTGAAGCTTTCTTT	CASSPQGSLGTEAFF
few	TRBV7-8	TRBJ2-3	-	TGTGCCAGCAGCTTATCCCACACAGATACGCAGTATTTT	CASSLSHTDTQYF
many	TRBV4-2	TRBJ2-1	TRBD2	TGTGCCAGCAGCCACCATAGCGGGGGGGCCGCGGGTGAGCAGTTCTTC	CASSHHSGGAAGEQFF
many	TRBV27	TRBJ1-1	TRBD1	TGTGCCAGCAGTCGCCGGGACAGGGGGGAGGCTTTCTTT	CASSRRDRGEAFF
many	TRBV5-1	TRBJ2-3	-	TGCGCCAGCAGCTTGGCCGTCGGTGCGGGCACAGATACGCAGTATTTT	CASSLAVGAGTDTQYF
-	TRBV30	TRBJ1-5	-	TGTGCCTGGAGTGTAAGAGGGGGTGATCAGCCCCAGCATTTT	CAWSVRGGDQPQHF
many	TRBV12-3/TRBV12-4	TRBJ1-6	-	TGTGCCAGCAGTGTGGACAGCCTTCCCCTCCACTTT	CASSVDSLPLHF
many	TRBV27	TRBJ2-1	-	TGTGCCAGCAGTTTTTCTGGGGCCTATGAGCAGTTCTTC	CASSFSGAYEQFF
many	TRBV5-1	TRBJ2-5	TRBD2	TGCGCCAGCAGCTTGGGCGGACTAGACCAAGAGACCCAGTACTTC	CASSLGGLDQETQYF
many	TRBV9	TRBJ2-5	-	TGTGCCAGCAGCGTAGCACCTTACCAAGAGACCCAGTACTTC	CASSVAPYQETQYF
many	TRBV15	TRBJ1-5	TRBD1	TGTGCCACCAGCAGAGACTATCAGGGGGGCAATCAGCCCCAGCATTTT	CATSRDYQGGNQPQHF
-	TRBV7-3	TRBJ2-3	-	TGTGCCAGCAGCCGAACAGGGCCAGATACGCAGTATTTT	CASSRTGPDTQYF
many	TRBV12-5	TRBJ2-5	-	TGTGCTAGTGGTTCCGCCTGGGGGGAGACCCAGTACTTC	CASGSAWGETQYF
-	TRBV7-2	TRBJ2-1	TRBD2	TGTGCCAGCAGCTTAGAGCGGGGCCTGAGCTCCTACAATGAGCAGTTCTTC	CASSLERGLSSYNEQFF
many	TRBV20-1	TRBJ2-3	TRBD2	TGCAGTGCTAACCCTGACGGGACTAGCGGAGATACGCAGTATTTT	CSANPDGTSGDTQYF
few	TRBV30	TRBJ1-1	-	TGTGCCTGGAGCAGGATGGCGGGGGCGTCGACTGAAGCTTTCTTT	CAWSRMAGASTEAFF
many	TRBV27	TRBJ1-1	-	TGTGCCAGCAGTTTGGGCAGGGACGGTCTAGGGCCCCGGGGGCCGATAGAAGCTTTCTTT	CASSLGRDGLGPRGPIEAFF
many	TRBV5-1	TRBJ2-1	-	TGCGCCAGCAGCTTGGGCGGGGGCTATTACAATGAGCAGTTCTTC	CASSLGGGYYNEQFF
few	TRBV10-3	TRBJ2-2	-	TGTGCCATCAGAGGGGTTACCGGGGAGCTGTTTTTT	CAIRGVTGELFF
-	TRBV5-6	TRBJ1-1	-	TGTGCCAGCAGCGTAGGGGTTTTGAACACTGAAGCTTTCTTT	CASSVGVLNTEAFF
many	TRBV20-1	TRBJ1-2	TRBD1	TGCAGTGCTAACATAGGGACAGGGTATGGCTACACCTTC	CSANIGTGYGYTF
many	TRBV20-1	TRBJ2-7	TRBD1	TGCAGTGTCACGAGACAGGGGTTATACGAGCAGTACTTC	CSVTRQGLYEQYF
many	TRBV6-2/TRBV6-3	TRBJ2-3	-	TGTGCCAGCAGTTACACCGCCCGGCTAGGTACGCAGTATTTT	CASSYTARLGTQYF
-	TRBV12-3/TRBV12-4	TRBJ2-2	TRBD1	TGTGCCAGCAGTTTGGGACAGGGGGCGGCCGGGGAGCTGTTTTTT	CASSLGQGAAGELFF
-	TRBV7-3	TRBJ2-3	TRBD2	TGTGCCAGCAGCTTGACGGCGGGGGAGGAGGAAACGCAGTATTTT	CASSLTAGEEETQYF
-	TRBV20-1	TRBJ2-1	TRBD2	TGCAGTGCTAGTTCCTCGGGGGGTTGGGATGAGCAGTTCTTC	CSASSSGGWDEQFF
many	TRBV20-1	TRBJ1-2	-	TGCAGTGCTAGAGTGGAGCCAGCGGGCTACACCTTC	CSARVEPAGYTF
-	TRBV9	TRBJ2-5	-	TGTGCCAGCAGCCAAGATAGAAACCCCGCTGGAGAGACCCAGTACTTC	CASSQDRNPAGETQYF
few	TRBV2	TRBJ2-5	-	TGTGCCAGCAGTGATCCCCTGACAAAAGAGACCCAGTACTTC	CASSDPLTKETQYF
many	TRBV27	TRBJ2-1	TRBD1	TGTGCCAGCATCGGGACAGGGGGCCGGGAGCAGTTCTTC	CASIGTGGREQFF
-	TRBV7-9	TRBJ2-5	TRBD1	TGTGCCAGCAGCCTCCGACAGGGCTATGAAGAGACCCAGTACTTC	CASSLRQGYEETQYF
many	TRBV20-1	TRBJ2-5	TRBD2	TGCAGTGCTAGAAGTCCTAGCGGGCAAGAGACCCAGTACTTC	CSARSPSGQETQYF
many	TRBV12-3/TRBV12-4	TRBJ1-2	TRBD1	TGTGCCAGCAGTCACGACAGGGGGCGCTTCTATGGCTACACCTTC	CASSHDRGRFYGYTF